The rows below give T cell receptor beta chains drawn from one sample of a study of cytomegalovirus exposure and HLA in healthy donors. Data came from immunoSEQ multiplex PCR; TCRdb stores just in-frame clones and leaves some out. The top ten hold roughly an eighth of the sample, which has about 210,000 clones, approximately 80% seen once. The sequenced sample consisted of PBMCs. The receptors stem from a woman in her twenties or thirties in good health and CMV-seropositive. Each CDR3 is given with its conserved first and last residue. Fields, in order: J gene, V gene, CDR3 protein.

TRBJ2-1	TRBV28	CASSSGRELFF
TRBJ2-7	TRBV5-1	CASRYEGAEQYF
TRBJ1-6	TRBV27	CASSLWGTGGSSYNSPLHF
TRBJ2-3	TRBV5-4	CASSPGVRAQYF
TRBJ2-3	TRBV7-9	CASSLRDSTDTQYF
TRBJ2-7	TRBV7-9	CASSPSLRQYF
TRBJ2-1	TRBV19	CASSPRQGNEQFF
TRBJ2-6	TRBV5-1	CASSREASGANVLTF
TRBJ2-5	TRBV18	CASSPIGQGEETQYF
TRBJ1-6	TRBV4-3	CASSQDRQGLSPLHF
TRBJ2-7	TRBV5-4	CASSGGLAGSYEQYF
TRBJ1-2	TRBV6-1	CASSEGTVDGYTF
TRBJ2-1	TRBV5-1	CASSFRGGGGNEQFF
TRBJ2-2	TRBV5-4	CASSLSEERVELFF
-	TRBV28	CASSSSQSGLLYEQYF
TRBJ1-2	TRBV11-2	CASSPPWGGGYTF
TRBJ2-5	TRBV4-2	CASNRGGETQYF
TRBJ2-4	TRBV19	CASSIARGGLKDIQYF
TRBJ2-5	TRBV7-9	CASSLARGAGETQYF
TRBJ2-1	TRBV5-5	CASSLVPGRYNEQFF
TRBJ1-5	TRBV5-1	CASSLEGYSNQPQHF
TRBJ1-2	TRBV28	CGSRSGGGYTF
TRBJ1-2	TRBV10-3	CAIQGAGKMSVGGYTF
TRBJ1-1	TRBV28	CASTPRAKTEAFF
TRBJ2-2	TRBV5-1	CASSLSGGGGELFF
TRBJ1-5	TRBV2	CASSEAGGRGQPQHF
TRBJ2-1	TRBV2	CASSLTIYNEQFF
TRBJ2-1	TRBV18	CASSPPAVYNEQFF
TRBJ2-2	TRBV7-2	CASSLSGGNTGELFF
TRBJ1-4	TRBV7-9	CATWGQGNEKLFF
TRBJ1-5	TRBV30	CAWSSPAVGGYSNQPQHF
TRBJ1-4	TRBV11-2	CASRGAEKLFF
TRBJ1-6	TRBV6-5	CASNPGRDSPLHF
TRBJ1-6	TRBV30	CACAGSSYNSPLHF
TRBJ2-4	TRBV5-4	CASSLPGLANIQYF
TRBJ2-3	TRBV29-1	CSVEDLGRAGGRGWAQYF
TRBJ1-4	TRBV7-9	CASSPTGSTNEKLFF
TRBJ2-7	TRBV11-3	CASRPQGAAGYEQYF
TRBJ2-3	TRBV28	CASRLGAGTTSTDTQYF
TRBJ1-1	TRBV20-1	CSASTGTRAFF
TRBJ2-5	TRBV5-8	CASSFGQGGETQYF